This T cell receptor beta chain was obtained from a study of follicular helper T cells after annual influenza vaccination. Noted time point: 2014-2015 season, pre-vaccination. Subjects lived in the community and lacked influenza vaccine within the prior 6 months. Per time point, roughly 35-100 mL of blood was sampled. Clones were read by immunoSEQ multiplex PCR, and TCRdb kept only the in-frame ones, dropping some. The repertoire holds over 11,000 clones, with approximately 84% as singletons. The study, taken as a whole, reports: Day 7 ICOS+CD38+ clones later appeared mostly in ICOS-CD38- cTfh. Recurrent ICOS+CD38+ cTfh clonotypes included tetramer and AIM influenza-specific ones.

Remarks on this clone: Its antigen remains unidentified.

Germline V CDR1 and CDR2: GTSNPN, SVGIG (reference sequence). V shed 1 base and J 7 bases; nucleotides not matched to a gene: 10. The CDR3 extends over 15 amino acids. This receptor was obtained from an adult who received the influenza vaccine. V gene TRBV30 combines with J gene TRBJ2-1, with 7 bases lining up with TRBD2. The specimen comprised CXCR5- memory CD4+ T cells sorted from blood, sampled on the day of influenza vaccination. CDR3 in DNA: TGTGCCTGGAGTGAGGCAGCGGGGTTTTTGAATGAGCAGTTCTTC. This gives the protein CAWSEAAGFLNEQFF.